This T cell receptor beta chain was captured in a study of blood T cell repertoires in COVID-19. Study details: T cells, B-cell-depleted T cells, or PBMCs supplied cDNA or gDNA.

The germline CDR1 and CDR2 sequences are MDHEN and SYDVKM. The length of the CDR3 is 16 residues. The germline V and J ends were trimmed by 7 bases and 1 base, with 17 bases remaining between them. In the original processing: Estimated nucleated cell counts came from reference gene primer amplification. Only in-frame clones appear in the TCRdb table, and some are missing; sequencing was by immunoSEQ multiplex PCR. The DNA gave D and trimming, while V, J and clone size come from that table. The data show some 230,000 clones, approximately 85% seen once. This TCR derives from a man aged 35-49 years with acute or convalescent COVID-19. V gene TRBV28 combines with J gene TRBJ1-5; the D gene is possibly TRBD1 (6 bases). Sequenced: peripheral blood. The DNA for the CDR3 is TGTGCCAGCACCCTTGAGGGCAGGGGAAGCAATCAGCCCCAGCATTTT. This translates into CASTLEGRGSNQPQHF.